The 21 T cell receptor beta chains reported below all come from one sample, sequenced in a study of PD-L1 blockade in urothelial cancer. Time point indicated: peripheral blood 6 weeks after treatment start. Only in-frame clones appear in the TCRdb table, and some are missing; sequencing was by immunoSEQ multiplex PCR. The repertoire holds about 23,000 clones, with approximately 90% as singletons. The sample in question was PBMCs, obtained around atezolizumab (anti-PD-L1) treatment. Source of these receptors: a woman aged 55 to 70 with urothelial cancer.

This clone was observed once. V is TRBV5-6 and J is TRBJ2-7, with 7 bases aligning to TRBD1. Germline CDR1 and CDR2: SGHDT and YYEEEE. This CDR3 region has 13 residues. Losses at the gene ends were 4 bases for V and 8 bases for J; bases not matched to a gene: 9. CDR3 sequence: CASSLSRQGKQYF. For the CDR3, the DNA is TGTGCCAGCAGCCTAAGCAGACAGGGAAAGCAGTACTTC.

This chain connects TRBV11-2 to TRBJ1-4; 7 nucleotides agree with TRBD1. The CDR3 has 16 residues. Germline V gives CDR1 SGHAT, CDR2 FQNNGV. V shed 1 base and J 7 bases; nucleotides not matched to a gene: 9. CDR3 DNA: TGTGCCAGCAGCTTAGCTTCCATGGCAGGGGGTGAAAAACTGTTTTTT. It specifies CASSLASMAGGEKLFF.

The chain employs TRBV27 and TRBJ2-1, with D unclear. CDR3 length: 13 amino acids. With 5 bases removed from V and 12 bases from J, the gap between germline ends came to 17 bases. Germline-derived CDR1 and CDR2 are MNHEY and SMNVEV (reference sequence). The CDR3 reads CASSPSTYGGQFF. The CDR3 DNA reads as TGTGCCAGCAGTCCGTCAACCTACGGTGGGCAGTTCTTC.

CDR3 loop: CASSIPPGQEAEQYF. Here the CDR3 DNA reads TGTGCCAGCAGCATACCTCCGGGACAGGAAGCCGAGCAGTACTTC. The V and J genes are TRBV7-8 and TRBJ2-7, with 8 bases identical to TRBD1. The CDR3 has 15 amino acids. CDR1 is SGHVS, CDR2 FQNEAQ, per germline. V was pared by 5 bases and J by 6 bases, with 12 bases of the junction left unmatched.

This chain joins TRBV29-1 and TRBJ2-1, with 10 bases aligning to TRBD2. The CDR3 extends over 18 amino acids. The germline CDR1 and CDR2 sequences are SQVTM and ANQGSEA. J gave up 5 bases and V 0 bases, and 13 bases lay outside the gene matches. The DNA for the CDR3 is TGCAGCGTTGAAGACTACCTAACCGAAGGACTAGCGGACAATGAGCAGTTCTTC. Amino acid sequence: CSVEDYLTEGLADNEQFF.

The V gene is TRBV2, the J gene TRBJ2-1, with D perhaps TRBD1 (5 bases). The CDR3 is 11 residues long. CDR1 and CDR2 (germline): SNHLY, FYNNEI. With 7 bases removed from V and 7 bases from J, the gap between germline ends came to 8 bases. The CDR3 protein is CASNQGNEQFF. CDR3 nucleotides: TGTGCCAGCAATCAGGGAAATGAGCAGTTCTTC.

The count of this clone is one. The chain recombines TRBV29-1 with TRBJ2-1, with D unclear. The V gene lost 4 bases and the J gene lost 6 bases, with 7 bases spanning the gap. In germline, CDR1 is SQVTM, CDR2 ANQGSEA. The length of the CDR3 is 11 residues. The CDR3 DNA reads TGCAGCGTTGCTTATTTCAATGAGCAGTTCTTC. Amino acid sequence: CSVAYFNEQFF.

The V call is TRBV19, the J call TRBJ2-4; TRBD1 aligns across 9 bases. V lost 3 bases, J lost 0 bases, and 3 bases stayed unmatched. The CDR3 is 16 amino acids. Germline V gene sequence: CDR1 LNHDA, CDR2 SQIVND (reference sequence). CDR3 coding DNA: TGTGCCAGTAGTATCGGACAGGGGCTAGCCAAAAACATTCAGTACTTC. This gives the protein CASSIGQGLAKNIQYF.

The V gene is TRBV9, the J gene TRBJ2-3, with unresolved D. Germline lookup yields CDR1 SGDLS and CDR2 YYNGEE. With 0 bases removed from V and 6 bases from J, the gap between germline ends came to 14 bases. The CDR3 covers 15 residues. The CDR3 bases are TGTGCCAGCAGCGTAGGCATTTTGAGAGCTGATACGCAGTATTTT. Encoded protein: CASSVGILRADTQYF. The whole variable domain, filled in from reference TRBV9 and TRBJ2-3, reads DSGVTQTPKHLITATGQRVTLRCSPRSGDLSVYWYQQSLDQGLQFLIQYYNGEERAKGNILERFSAQQFPDLHSELNLSSLELGDSALYFCASSVGILRADTQYFGPGTRLTVL.

The chain joins TRBV19 to TRBJ1-5, with a weak D call TRBD1 (6 bases). Germline V CDR1 and CDR2: LNHDA, SQIVND (reference sequence). V dropped 5 bases and J dropped 7 bases, with 15 bases sitting between them. The CDR3 is 14 residues long. The CDR3 loop reads CASSVGTFGQPQHF. The CDR3 DNA reads TGTGCCAGTAGTGTTGGGACATTCGGGCAGCCCCAGCATTTT.

This chain connects TRBV6-1 to TRBJ2-7, with 7 positions matching TRBD2. From germline, CDR1 is MNHNS and CDR2 SASEGT. V shed 7 bases and J 2 bases; nucleotides not matched to a gene: 8. This CDR3 is 14 amino acids long. The CDR3 DNA reads TGTGCCAGCACTCGCGAGCGGGGCCCCTACGAGCAGTACTTC. Translating gives CASTRERGPYEQYF.

The chain couples TRBV21-1 to TRBJ2-2; the DNA was not used to check the table's D call, TRBD2. TRBV21-1 is designated a pseudogene. The CDR3 covers 19 residues. The CDR3: CASSSPKKSLAGGGGELFF. The CDR3, as DNA: TGTGCCAGCAGCTCCCCTAAAAAGAGCCTAGCGGGAGGCGGCGGGGAGCTGTTTTTT.

The CDR3 loop reads CASSSEWFSTDTQYF. The CDR3 DNA sequence: TGTGCCAGCAGTTCGGAGTGGTTTAGCACAGATACGCAGTATTTT. V and J are TRBV2 and TRBJ2-3; no clear D. Trimming shortened V by 5 bases and J by 0 bases, and 12 bases separated the two germline ends. Germline V CDR1 and CDR2: SNHLY, FYNNEI. This CDR3 spans 15 amino acids. The full variable domain, in which reference TRBV2 and TRBJ2-3 provide the parts outside the CDR3, is EPEVTQTPSHQVTQMGQEVILRCVPISNHLYFYWYRQILGQKVEFLVSFYNNEISEKSEIFDDQFSVERPDGSNFTLKIRSTKLEDSAMYFCASSSEWFSTDTQYFGPGTRLTVL.

This chain connects TRBV13 to TRBJ1-5; D might be TRBD1 (5 bases). V shed 5 bases and J shed 4 bases, with 18 bases lying between them. Germline V gene sequence: CDR1 PRHDT, CDR2 FYEKMQ (reference sequence). There are 16 residues in the CDR3. In DNA form, the CDR3 reads TGTGCCAGCAGCCCGGGGGGGGGACGATCGAATCAGCCCCAGCATTTT. Protein sequence: CASSPGGGRSNQPQHF.

This chain joins TRBV7-2 and TRBJ1-5; 7 nucleotides align to TRBD1. CDR3 length equals 16 residues. Unmatched junction bases numbered 14, after V lost 5 bases and J lost 7 bases. The germline V gene has CDR1 SGHTA and CDR2 FQGNSA. CDR3 loop: CASSPGTAPPRQPQHF. The CDR3 coding sequence is TGTGCCAGCAGCCCGGGGACAGCACCTCCACGACAGCCCCAGCATTTT.

This chain uses TRBV4-2 with TRBJ2-6, with 10 bases aligning to TRBD1. Germline CDR1 is LGHNA and CDR2 is YNFKEQ. The CDR3 loop spans 18 amino acids. V was pared by 6 bases and J by 1 base, with 9 bases of the junction left unmatched. The CDR3 sequence is CASRSIGTGVSGANVLTF. The CDR3 nucleotides are TGTGCCAGCAGATCGATCGGGACAGGGGTTTCTGGGGCCAACGTCCTGACTTTC.

This chain uses TRBV2 with TRBJ2-1; 7 positions match TRBD2. Trimming removed 7 bases from V and 7 bases from J; junction bases left unmatched: 10. CDR1 and CDR2 (germline): SNHLY, FYNNEI. This CDR3 is built from 14 residues. CDR3 region: CASIPRTSMNEQFF. In nucleotides, the CDR3 is TGTGCCAGCATTCCCCGGACTAGTATGAATGAGCAGTTCTTC.

This sequence joins TRBV7-2 and TRBJ2-3; TRBD2 might be the D (5 bases). The length of the CDR3 is 14 residues. CDR1 and CDR2 (germline): SGHTA, FQGNSA. The V gene lost 10 bases and the J gene lost 1 base, with 15 bases spanning the gap. CDR3 loop: CATQVGAGTDTQYF. The CDR3 region has the DNA TGTGCCACACAAGTGGGAGCCGGCACAGATACGCAGTATTTT.

This chain links TRBV21-1 with TRBJ2-5; the table's D call, TRBD1, was not checked against the DNA. TRBV21-1 is flagged as a pseudogene. This CDR3 spans 15 amino acids. CDR3 loop: CASSKDVGKMKTQYF. The CDR3 DNA follows: TGTGCCAGCAGCAAAGATGTTGGCAAGATGAAGACCCAGTACTTC.

This chain uses TRBV11-2 with TRBJ1-2, with 7 positions matching TRBD1. The V gene's germline CDR1 is SGHAT and CDR2 FQNNGV. The CDR3 totals 18 residues. V lost 3 bases to trimming and J lost 4 bases; unmatched junction nucleotides: 17. The CDR3 nucleotides read TGTGCCAGCAGCTTCCCGAGGGAAGGGGGCAAACCCTTCTATGGCTACACCTTC. Translation gives CASSFPREGGKPFYGYTF.

The chain carries TRBV4-1 and TRBJ2-7; tentatively, D is TRBD2 (5 bases). This CDR3 spans 18 amino acids. V lost 0 bases to trimming and J lost 2 bases, with 20 bases between them. Germline values: CDR1 MGHRA, CDR2 YSYEKL. The CDR3 sequence is CASSQDPGWSKLAYEQYF. In DNA form, the CDR3 reads TGCGCCAGCAGCCAAGATCCGGGATGGTCAAAGCTTGCCTACGAGCAGTACTTC.